This T cell receptor (beta chain) was profiled in a study of blood T cell repertoires in COVID-19. In the study overall: Samples of COVID-19 (acute and convalescent) were obtained from the United States, Italy and Spain. PBMCs, B-cell-depleted T cells, or T cells provided the cDNA or gDNA that made up the material.

CDR1 is GTSNPN, CDR2 SVGIG, per germline (reference sequence). Germline trimming cut 3 bases from V and 6 bases from J; bases unmatched to any gene: 15. The CDR3 is made up of 17 amino acids. Original analysis: Nucleated cell counts were estimated from reference gene primer amplification. TCRdb's copy holds only in-frame clones and misses some; the assay was immunoSEQ multiplex PCR. V, J and clone size derive from that table, while D and trimming were established from the DNA sequence. Of more than 150,000 clones in the sample, 70% to 90% are singletons; the top ten hold approximately 2.7%. V is TRBV30 and J is TRBJ1-2; 11 bases align to TRBD1. The sequence was collected from a man aged 35 to 55 with active or convalescent COVID-19. Source material: peripheral blood. CDR3 sequence (DNA): TGTGCCTGGAGAATACCGGGACAGGGGGAATTCGGGGATGGCTACACCTTC. This gives the protein CAWRIPGQGEFGDGYTF.